This T cell receptor beta chain was captured by sequencing in a study of cytomegalovirus exposure and HLA in healthy donors. Germline V gives CDR1 SEHNR, CDR2 FQNEAQ (reference sequence). V was clipped by 0 bases and J by 5 bases, with 15 bases between them. CDR3 size: 16 residues. The PCR had 60 Vbeta and 13 Jbeta primers. The protocol was immunoSEQ multiplex PCR, while the TCRdb copy is restricted to in-frame clones and leaves out a portion. The sample contains 150,000 to 200,000 clones, approximately 67% of which appear only once. V usage is TRBV7-9 and J usage is TRBJ2-3; D unresolved. Sequenced input: PBMCs. This TCR was recovered from a woman aged 18-29 years in good health and CMV-seropositive. The CDR3 nucleotides read TGTGCCAGCAGCTTAGCTACGGCAGATTACAGAGATACGCAGTATTTT. It specifies CASSLATADYRDTQYF. Full variable domain (missing parts from reference TRBV7-9 and TRBJ2-3): DTGVSQNPRHKITKRGQNVTFRCDPISEHNRLYWYRQTLGQGPEFLTYFQNEAQLEKSRLLSDRFSAERPKGSFSTLEIQRTEQGDSAMYLCASSLATADYRDTQYFGPGTRLTVL.